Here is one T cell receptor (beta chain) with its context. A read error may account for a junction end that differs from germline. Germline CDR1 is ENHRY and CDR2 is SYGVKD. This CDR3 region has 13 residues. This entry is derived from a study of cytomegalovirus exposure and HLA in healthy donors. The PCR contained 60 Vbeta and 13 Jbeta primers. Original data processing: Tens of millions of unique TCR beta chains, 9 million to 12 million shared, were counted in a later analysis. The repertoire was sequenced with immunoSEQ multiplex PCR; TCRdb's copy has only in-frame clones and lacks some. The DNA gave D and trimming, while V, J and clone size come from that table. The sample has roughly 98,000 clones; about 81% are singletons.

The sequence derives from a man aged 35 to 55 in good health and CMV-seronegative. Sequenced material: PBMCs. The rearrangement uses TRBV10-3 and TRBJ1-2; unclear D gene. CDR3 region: CAISGRPNYGYAF. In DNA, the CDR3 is TGTGCCATCAGTGGGCGCCCTAACTATGGCTACGCCTTC.